A selection of T cell receptor beta chains follows, all from one sample in a study of early stage breast cancer tumors. The repertoire was sequenced with immunoSEQ multiplex PCR; TCRdb's copy has only in-frame clones and lacks some. The sample yields roughly 53,000 clones, 75% to 95% seen once. The source material was blood. These receptors were taken from a person between 65 and 79 years old with breast cancer. Both conserved end residues are part of each CDR3. D genes are given only for firm matches. Clone size, where shown, is once, few, many, or a class for clones that have expanded.

D: TRBD1
size: NA
V: TRBV9
J: TRBJ1-2
length: 16
CDR3: CASSPGFGQEVYGYTF
DNA: TGTGCCAGCAGCCCCGGGTTTGGACAGGAAGTCTATGGCTACACCTTC

D: TRBD1
size: NA
V: TRBV19
J: TRBJ1-5
length: 16
CDR3: CASTYVPDRGHQPQHF
DNA: TGTGCCAGTACTTACGTCCCGGACAGGGGGCATCAGCCCCAGCATTTT

D: TRBD1
size: NA
V: TRBV5-1
J: TRBJ1-4
length: 16
CDR3: CASSKFGQGTEEKLFF
DNA: TGCGCCAGCAGCAAGTTCGGACAGGGCACGGAGGAAAAACTGTTTTTT

D: NA
size: NA
V: TRBV5-4
J: TRBJ2-1
length: 14
CDR3: CASSLTGGYNEQFF
DNA: TGTGCCAGCAGCCTCACCGGGGGATACAATGAGCAGTTCTTC

D: NA
size: NA
V: TRBV6-1
J: TRBJ2-1
length: 14
CDR3: CASSEAGGYNVQFF
DNA: TGTGCCAGCAGTGAAGCAGGCGGGTACAATGTGCAGTTCTTC

D: NA
size: few
V: TRBV2
J: TRBJ1-1
length: 11
CDR3: CASKVRGEAFF
DNA: TGTGCCAGCAAAGTGAGGGGGGAAGCTTTCTTT

D: NA
size: NA
V: TRBV10-3
J: TRBJ1-5
length: 14
CDR3: CAISESRNNQPQHF
DNA: TGTGCCATCAGTGAGTCGAGGAACAACCAGCCCCAGCATTTT

D: NA
size: NA
V: TRBV5-1
J: TRBJ2-3
length: 14
CDR3: CASSSGSGGDTQYF
DNA: TGCGCCAGCAGCTCGGGAAGCGGCGGAGATACGCAGTATTTT

D: TRBD1
size: NA
V: TRBV10-3
J: TRBJ1-1
length: 13
CDR3: CAISSGQGAEAFF
DNA: TGTGCCATCAGCTCCGGACAGGGGGCTGAAGCTTTCTTT

D: NA
size: NA
V: TRBV25-1
J: TRBJ1-2
length: 14
CDR3: CASSEYGGQNGYTF
DNA: TGTGCCAGCAGTGAATACGGGGGGCAGAATGGCTACACCTTC

D: TRBD1
size: NA
V: TRBV9
J: TRBJ1-2
length: 16
CDR3: CASSVGSTGGNYGYTF
DNA: TGTGCCAGCAGCGTAGGATCGACAGGGGGCAACTATGGCTACACCTTC

D: NA
size: NA
V: TRBV19
J: TRBJ2-7
length: 14
CDR3: CASSMGTYLYEQYF
DNA: TGTGCCAGTAGTATGGGGACTTACCTTTACGAGCAGTACTTC

D: TRBD2
size: once
V: TRBV29-1
J: TRBJ2-3
length: 14
CDR3: CSVEGGTSRDTQYF
DNA: TGCAGCGTTGAAGGAGGGACTAGCCGAGATACGCAGTATTTT

D: TRBD1
size: few
V: TRBV10-2
J: TRBJ1-1
length: 15
CDR3: CASSESWGTGGQAFF
DNA: TGCGCCAGCAGTGAGTCGTGGGGAACAGGGGGCCAAGCTTTCTTT

D: TRBD1
size: NA
V: TRBV11-2
J: TRBJ1-2
length: 14
CDR3: CASSWGQGAIGYTF
DNA: TGTGCCAGCAGCTGGGGACAGGGGGCGATCGGCTACACCTTC

D: TRBD1
size: NA
V: TRBV5-4
J: TRBJ2-5
length: 16
CDR3: CASRPNSGGGGETQYF
DNA: TGTGCCAGCAGGCCAAATTCAGGGGGCGGAGGTGAGACCCAGTACTTC

D: NA
size: NA
V: TRBV7-9
J: TRBJ1-2
length: 11
CDR3: CASSFAGGYTF
DNA: TGTGCCAGCAGCTTTGCAGGTGGCTACACCTTC

D: TRBD1
size: NA
V: TRBV7-3
J: TRBJ1-2
length: 16
CDR3: CASSPGGTGDLYGYTF
DNA: TGTGCCAGCAGCCCAGGGGGGACAGGGGATCTCTATGGCTACACCTTC

D: NA
size: NA
V: TRBV6-5
J: TRBJ2-1
length: 14
CDR3: CASRARGGYNEQFF
DNA: TGTGCCAGCAGGGCCCGTGGGGGGTACAATGAGCAGTTCTTC

D: TRBD1
size: NA
V: TRBV6-1
J: TRBJ2-5
length: 12
CDR3: CAGGQGQETQYF
DNA: TGTGCCGGCGGACAGGGGCAAGAGACCCAGTACTTC